This T cell receptor beta chain originates from a study of blood T cell repertoires in COVID-19 (dated by TCRdb to about 2020). For the study in its entirety: Samples from collaborators originated in the United States, Italy and Spain and spanned both the acute and convalescent phases of COVID-19. The material from the prospective study consisted of cDNA or gDNA derived from T cells, B-cell-depleted T cells, or PBMCs. Deeply sampled blood TCRbeta repertoires from subjects exposed to, actively infected with, or recovered from COVID-19 were included in the dataset. The repertoires were released in a freely available public database meant as a resource for research on the immune response to SARS-CoV-2. The samples were drawn from two sources: the first 160 participants of the ongoing ImmuneRACE study, and 1,000 to 1,500 subjects contributed by 6 global collaborators. A de-identified subject ID, COVID-19 status, age in years and sex were almost always included in the sample metadata. Where available, HLA class I and class II types were taken from metadata supplied by the sample provider and were not determined by assay-based typing.

Here is what the overall study found, with its caveats: The amount of clinical and demographic metadata varied by source and participant and was provided uncurated.

Concerning this clone: What antigen it recognizes has not been identified. There are no base qualities to consult, and no much larger clone falls within one base.

The immunoSEQ Assay, a bias-controlled multiplex PCR, was used to amplify TCRbeta CDR3 regions from genomic DNA. The original pipeline was this. The number of nucleated cells in each sample was estimated from the amplification of reference gene primers within the assay. To quantify the absolute abundance of each unique TCRbeta CDR3 rearrangement, sequence reads were collapsed and filtered. Productive Simpson clonality was computed per sample as the square root of Simpson's diversity index over productive rearrangements. TCRdb obtained this table from immuneACCESS and retained in-frame rearrangements with V and J assigned. These tables miss some clones; where compared with another copy, unresolved V genes account for less than half of the shortfall, and the remainder is unexplained. D and trimming were read from the DNA, whereas the V and J calls and clone size are those reported in that table. Within this sample are roughly 250,000 clones, with 70% to 90% of them counted one time only. More than 4% of the sample comes from the top ten.

In the prospective study, participants were roughly 18 to 100 years old, resided in 20 to 30 geographic areas of the United States, and were enrolled through a virtual design. Cohort assignment in the prospective study relied on participant-reported clinical history from a screening survey and a study questionnaire. Recovered participants in ImmuneRACE Cohort 3 were defined by two consecutive negative NP/OP PCR tests, clearance by a healthcare professional, or resolution of symptoms. Each participant in the prospective study had whole blood, serum and a nasopharyngeal or oropharyngeal swab collected by mobile phlebotomists. Participants in the prospective study had the option to provide additional blood draws and questionnaires over an approximately 2-month period. Before DNA extraction, prospective study blood samples were shipped either frozen or at room temperature. The sample was PBMCs or T cells enriched from blood (not recorded which). The receptor comes from a woman aged 25 to 45 who had recovered from COVID-19.

The nucleotide sequence reads as follows: TGCGCCAGCAGCCCGATTGCGGGAGTAGCTAATGAGCAGTTCTTC. It translates as CASSPIAGVANEQFF. The receptor chain draws on TRBV5-1 and TRBJ2-1; TRBD2 fits 7 bases in the junction. Including cysteine and phenylalanine, the CDR3 has 15 amino acids. Only CDR3 DNA is held: 45 bases, read in frame from base 1. CDR1 SGHRS and CDR2 YFSETQ were looked up in the germline V gene. Here V drops 4 bases and J drops 7 bases, and the junction holds 11 bases not matched to any gene.